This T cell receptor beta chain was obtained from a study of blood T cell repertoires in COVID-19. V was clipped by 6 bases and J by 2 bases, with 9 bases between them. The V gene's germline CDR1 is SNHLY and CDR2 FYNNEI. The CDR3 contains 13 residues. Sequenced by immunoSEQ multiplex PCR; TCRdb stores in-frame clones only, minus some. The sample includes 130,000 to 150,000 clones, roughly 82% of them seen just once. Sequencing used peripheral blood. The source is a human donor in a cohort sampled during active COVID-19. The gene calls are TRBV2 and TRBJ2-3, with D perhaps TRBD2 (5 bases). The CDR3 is CASRDGITDTQYF. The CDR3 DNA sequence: TGTGCCAGCAGAGACGGGATCACAGATACGCAGTATTTT.